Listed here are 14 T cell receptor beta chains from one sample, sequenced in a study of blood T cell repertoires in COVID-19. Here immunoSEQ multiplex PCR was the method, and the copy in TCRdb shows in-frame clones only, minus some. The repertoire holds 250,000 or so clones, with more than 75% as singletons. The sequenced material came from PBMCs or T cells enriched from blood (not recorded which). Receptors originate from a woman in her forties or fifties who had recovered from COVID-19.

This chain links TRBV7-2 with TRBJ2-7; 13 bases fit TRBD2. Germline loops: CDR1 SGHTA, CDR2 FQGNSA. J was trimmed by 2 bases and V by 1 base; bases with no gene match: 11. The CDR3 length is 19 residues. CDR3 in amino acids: CASSLVRGLAGSTPYEQYF. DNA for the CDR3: TGTGCCAGCAGCTTAGTTAGGGGACTAGCGGGGAGTACACCCTACGAGCAGTACTTC.

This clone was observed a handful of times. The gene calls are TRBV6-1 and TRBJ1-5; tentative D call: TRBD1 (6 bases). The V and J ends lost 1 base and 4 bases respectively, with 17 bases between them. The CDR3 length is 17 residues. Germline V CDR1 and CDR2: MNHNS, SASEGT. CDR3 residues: CASSEEVWRQGNQPQHF. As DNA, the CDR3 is TGTGCCAGCAGTGAAGAGGTCTGGCGGCAGGGGAATCAGCCCCAGCATTTT.

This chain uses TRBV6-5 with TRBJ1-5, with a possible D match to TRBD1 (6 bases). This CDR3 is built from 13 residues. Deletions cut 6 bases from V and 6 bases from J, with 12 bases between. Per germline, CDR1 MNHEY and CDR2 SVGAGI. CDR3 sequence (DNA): TGTGCCAGCAGCGGGACACCGGTTCAGCCCCAGCATTTT. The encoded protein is CASSGTPVQPQHF.

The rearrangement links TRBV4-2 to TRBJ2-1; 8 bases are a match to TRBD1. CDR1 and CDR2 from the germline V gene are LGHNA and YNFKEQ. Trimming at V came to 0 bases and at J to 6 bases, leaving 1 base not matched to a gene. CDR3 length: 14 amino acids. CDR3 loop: CASSQEGQVNEQFF. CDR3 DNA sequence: TGTGCCAGCAGCCAAGAGGGACAGGTCAATGAGCAGTTCTTC.

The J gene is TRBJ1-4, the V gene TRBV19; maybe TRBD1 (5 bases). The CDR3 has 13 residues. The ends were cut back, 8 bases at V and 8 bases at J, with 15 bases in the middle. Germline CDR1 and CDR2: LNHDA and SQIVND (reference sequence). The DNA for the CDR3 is TGTGCCAGTTCGGGGGACGAGGGGGAAAAACTGTTTTTT. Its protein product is CASSGDEGEKLFF. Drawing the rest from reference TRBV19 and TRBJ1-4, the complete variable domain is DGGITQSPKYLFRKEGQNVTLSCEQNLNHDAMYWYRQDPGQGLRLIYYSQIVNDFQKGDIAEGYSVSREKKESFPLTVTSAQKNPTAFYLCASSGDEGEKLFFGSGTQLSVL.

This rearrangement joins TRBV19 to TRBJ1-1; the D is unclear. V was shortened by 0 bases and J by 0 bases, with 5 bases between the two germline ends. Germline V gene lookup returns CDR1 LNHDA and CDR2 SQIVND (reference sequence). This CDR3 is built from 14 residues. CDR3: CASSIDPMNTEAFF. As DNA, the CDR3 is TGTGCCAGTAGTATAGATCCCATGAACACTGAAGCTTTCTTT.

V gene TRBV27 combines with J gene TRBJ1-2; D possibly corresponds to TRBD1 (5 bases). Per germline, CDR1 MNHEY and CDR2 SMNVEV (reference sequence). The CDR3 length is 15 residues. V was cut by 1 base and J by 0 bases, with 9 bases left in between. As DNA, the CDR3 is TGTGCCAGCAGTTTATTACCAGGGACTAACTATGGCTACACCTTC. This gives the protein CASSLLPGTNYGYTF.

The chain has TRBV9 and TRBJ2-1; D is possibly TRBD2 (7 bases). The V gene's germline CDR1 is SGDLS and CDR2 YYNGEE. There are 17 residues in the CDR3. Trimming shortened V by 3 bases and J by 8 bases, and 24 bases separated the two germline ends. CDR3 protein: CASSESGVGGRVDEQFF. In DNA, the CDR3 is TGTGCCAGCAGCGAAAGCGGCGTCGGGGGGCGCGTAGATGAGCAGTTCTTC.

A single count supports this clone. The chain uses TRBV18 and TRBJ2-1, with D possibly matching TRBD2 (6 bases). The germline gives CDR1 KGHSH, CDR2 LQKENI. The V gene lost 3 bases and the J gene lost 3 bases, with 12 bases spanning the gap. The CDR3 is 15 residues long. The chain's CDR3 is CASSPGGASYNEQFF. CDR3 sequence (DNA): TGTGCCAGCTCACCGGGCGGGGCCAGCTACAATGAGCAGTTCTTC.

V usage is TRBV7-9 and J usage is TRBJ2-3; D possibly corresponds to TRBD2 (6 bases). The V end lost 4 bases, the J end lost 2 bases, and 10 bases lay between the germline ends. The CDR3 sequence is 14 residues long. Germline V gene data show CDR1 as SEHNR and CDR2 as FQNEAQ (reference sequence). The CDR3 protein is CASSSRRATDTQYF. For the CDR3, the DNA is TGTGCCAGCAGCTCAAGGAGGGCCACAGATACGCAGTATTTT.

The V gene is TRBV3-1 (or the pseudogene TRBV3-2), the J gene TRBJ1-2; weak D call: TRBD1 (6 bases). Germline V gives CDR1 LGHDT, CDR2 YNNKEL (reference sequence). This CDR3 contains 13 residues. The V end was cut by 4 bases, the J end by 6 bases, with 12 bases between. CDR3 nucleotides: TGTGCCAGCAGCCCAACAGGGATAAATGGCTACACCTTC. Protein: CASSPTGINGYTF.

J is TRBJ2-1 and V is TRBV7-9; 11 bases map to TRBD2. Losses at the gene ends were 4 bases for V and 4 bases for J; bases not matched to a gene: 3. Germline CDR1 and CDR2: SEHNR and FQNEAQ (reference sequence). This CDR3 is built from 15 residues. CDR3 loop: CASSWTSGQYNEQFF. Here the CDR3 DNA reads TGTGCCAGCAGCTGGACTAGCGGGCAATACAATGAGCAGTTCTTC.

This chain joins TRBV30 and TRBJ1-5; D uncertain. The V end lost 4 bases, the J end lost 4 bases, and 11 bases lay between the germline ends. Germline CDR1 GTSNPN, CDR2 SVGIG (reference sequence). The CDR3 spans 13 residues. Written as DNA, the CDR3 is TGTGCCTGGAATTCACCTAGTAATCAGCCCCAGCATTTT. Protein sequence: CAWNSPSNQPQHF.

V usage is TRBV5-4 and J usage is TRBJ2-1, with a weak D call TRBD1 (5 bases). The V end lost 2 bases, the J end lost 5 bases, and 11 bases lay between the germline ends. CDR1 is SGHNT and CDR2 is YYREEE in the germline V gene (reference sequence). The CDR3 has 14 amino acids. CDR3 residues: CASSFRESNNEQFF. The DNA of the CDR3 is TGTGCCAGCAGCTTCAGGGAAAGCAACAATGAGCAGTTCTTC.